The source of this T cell receptor beta chain is a study of T cell responses to AZD1222 COVID-19 vaccine. General study points: Baseline serostatus was positive in only a handful of AZD1222 recipients. Of spike-specific TCRs, nearly half reportedly target regions left unmutated in variants. Mapped onto spike, vaccine-associated CD4 TCRs spanned it and were dominant at 160-218 and 743-854.

A word on this clone: What it recognizes is unknown.

This CDR3 is 17 amino acids long. The V and J ends lost 3 bases and 5 bases, in that order; junction bases with no gene match: 7. Germline V CDR1 and CDR2: KGHDR, SFDVKD. TCRdb's copy holds only in-frame clones and misses some; the assay was immunoSEQ multiplex PCR. This table has 110,000 to 150,000 clones, over 90% appearing once. The sequence was obtained from an adult in good health. Sample: peripheral blood, taken on day 0 of AZD1222 vaccination. The gene calls are TRBV24-1 and TRBJ2-2; 11 nucleotides match TRBD1. This chain's CDR3 is CATSDPGQGEATGELFF. CDR3 sequence (DNA): TGTGCCACCAGTGATCCGGGACAGGGGGAAGCGACCGGGGAGCTGTTTTTT.